The sequence of this T cell receptor beta chain was determined in a study of shared clonotypes between healthy human individuals. General study results and limits: Clonotype sharing among donors likely depends on sequencing depth. Blood was the only sampled material, and tissue repertoires likely differ.

Concerning this clone: Its antigen is currently unknown.

Trimming pared 2 bases from V and 3 bases from J, leaving 12 bases between. The length of the CDR3 is 14 residues. The germline V gene has CDR1 SGDLS and CDR2 YYNGEE. Libraries were prepared by immunoSEQ multiplex PCR; TCRdb keeps only in-frame clonotypes and omits some of them. The profile covers about 2.4 million clones, with more than 85% appearing a single time and approximately 0.37% taken by the ten largest. Healthy adults negative for HIV, lacking recent acute infections or vaccinations, served as donors. This sequence originates from a man aged 18 to 29 in good health. Some clones in this sample may be carry-over from other donors' samples. Sequencing was done on a sample of naive CD4+ T cells from PBMCs. This sample's subset: CD45RA+ positively selected. This chain uses TRBV9 with TRBJ2-7, with D uncertain. CDR3 coding DNA: TGTGCCAGCAGCGTCGGACGGTCTGGCTACGAGCAGTACTTC. Its protein product is CASSVGRSGYEQYF.